This TCR beta chain was recovered during a study of early T cells in non-severe SARS-CoV-2 infection. Background on the study: RNA in bulk from unsorted whole blood was sequenced, and chains were unpaired.

Trimming cost V 2 bases and J 6 bases, with 9 bases left between them. The CDR3 length is 12 residues. CDR1 and CDR2 (germline): SQVTM, ANQGSEA. This clonotype was detected ten times or more. MiXCR was run by TCRdb on the 5' RACE reads, yielding one entry per CDR3 protein. The data contain some 26,000 distinct CDR3 sequences, 4% to 5.5% of them seen just once; the ten biggest clones take up approximately 4.4%. The specimen was whole blood. The V call is TRBV29-1, the J call TRBJ2-3; D not resolved. The sequence derives from an adult who was a healthcare worker with PCR-confirmed SARS-CoV-2 infection or an uninfected control (not recorded which). The CDR3 DNA reads as TGCAGCGTTGAACCCCCGGTGGATACGCAGTATTTT. It is translated as CSVEPPVDTQYF.